Shown below are 14 T cell receptor beta chains from a single sample sequenced in a study of T cell responses to AZD1222 COVID-19 vaccine. Sequencing used immunoSEQ multiplex PCR; TCRdb keeps in-frame clones, though not all of them. The data hold roughly 99,000 clones, with about 92% observed a single time. Source: peripheral blood, taken 28 days after the second AZD1222 dose. Every receptor here comes from an adult who received the AZD1222 COVID-19 vaccine.

The chain uses TRBV7-2 and TRBJ1-5; D unresolved. Germline V lookup: CDR1 SGHTA, CDR2 FQGNSA. V lost 1 base and J 3 bases, leaving 10 bases between the germline ends. This CDR3 has 15 residues. The CDR3 loop is CASSLDSSFNQPQHF. The DNA of the CDR3 is TGTGCCAGCAGCTTAGATTCCAGCTTCAATCAGCCCCAGCATTTT.

V and J are TRBV5-4 and TRBJ2-1, with TRBD2 identical over 12 bases. The CDR3 length is 16 residues. Trimming cost V 4 bases and J 3 bases; bases outside gene matches: 5. Germline-derived CDR1 and CDR2 are SGHNT and YYREEE (reference sequence). DNA of the CDR3: TGTGCCAGCAGCCGACCGACTAGCGGGGGCTACAATGAGCAGTTCTTC. Amino acids: CASSRPTSGGYNEQFF.

The V and J genes are TRBV28 and TRBJ2-1; 12 positions agree with TRBD1. There are 17 residues in the CDR3. Germline V gene sequence: CDR1 MDHEN, CDR2 SYDVKM. The trim removed 5 bases at V and 7 bases at J, leaving 12 bases unmatched. CDR3 DNA: TGTGCCAGCAGTGTGCCGACCGGGACAGGGGGCTTTAATGAGCAGTTCTTC. Its protein product is CASSVPTGTGGFNEQFF.

The chain uses TRBV2 and TRBJ1-1; no clear D gene. Germline V gene data show CDR1 as SNHLY and CDR2 as FYNNEI. Trimming shortened V by 5 bases and J by 2 bases, and 3 bases separated the two germline ends. The CDR3 spans 11 residues. CDR3 region: CASSLNTEAFF. The CDR3 region has the DNA TGTGCCAGCAGTCTTAACACTGAAGCTTTCTTT.

This chain links TRBV2 with TRBJ1-2; no firm D call. Germline CDR1 is SNHLY and CDR2 is FYNNEI. V dropped 0 bases and J dropped 8 bases, with 10 bases sitting between them. The CDR3 runs 13 residues. The DNA of the CDR3 is TGTGCCAGCAGTGAAGCCGTAGTAGGAGGCTACACCTTC. Translated: CASSEAVVGGYTF.

V gene TRBV7-9 combines with J gene TRBJ2-3; D gene uncertain. Deletions cut 4 bases from V and 1 base from J, with 9 bases between. Germline values: CDR1 SEHNR, CDR2 FQNEAQ (reference sequence). The CDR3 length is 14 residues. The CDR3 loop reads CASSSVYGTDTQYF. The CDR3 region has the DNA TGTGCCAGCAGCTCAGTCTATGGCACAGATACGCAGTATTTT.

The chain joins TRBV9 to TRBJ2-7; 7 nucleotides agree with TRBD1. The germline V gene has CDR1 SGDLS and CDR2 YYNGEE. With V trimmed by 3 bases and J by 1 base, 7 bases remained unmatched. The CDR3 runs 15 residues. The CDR3 loop is CASSASGQFSYEQYF. The CDR3 DNA sequence: TGTGCCAGCAGCGCCTCGGGACAGTTTTCCTACGAGCAGTACTTC.

This clone was seen once. This chain connects TRBV12-3 or TRBV12-4 to TRBJ1-5; D not resolved. The CDR3 is 13 residues long. V lost 6 bases and J lost 4, with 10 bases in between. CDR3 protein: CASSSVPNQPQHF. The CDR3 DNA sequence: TGTGCCAGCAGCTCCGTCCCAAATCAGCCCCAGCATTTT.

J is TRBJ1-4 and V is TRBV28; D is ambiguous. The germline V and J ends were trimmed by 1 base and 7 bases, with 16 bases remaining between them. CDR3 length: 16 residues. Germline assignment: CDR1 MDHEN and CDR2 SYDVKM. The CDR3 bases are TGTGCCAGCAGTTTATTAACGGTGGCGCGACTTGAAAAACTGTTTTTT. Protein: CASSLLTVARLEKLFF.

The chain combines TRBV18 with TRBJ1-5, with D unclear. V dropped 3 bases and J dropped 7 bases, with 16 bases sitting between them. The CDR3 length is 15 residues. CDR1 KGHSH and CDR2 LQKENI come from the germline V gene. The CDR3 DNA is TGTGCCAGCTCACCCCGGACCTCGGGAGGGCAGCCCCAGCATTTT. The encoded protein is CASSPRTSGGQPQHF.

V is TRBV4-2 and J is TRBJ2-1, with D possibly matching TRBD1 (6 bases). The germline V and J ends were trimmed by 5 bases and 6 bases, with 20 bases remaining between them. The length of the CDR3 is 16 residues. Per the germline V gene, CDR1 is LGHNA and CDR2 is YNFKEQ. CDR3 residues: CASSEDREKSRNEQFF. The CDR3 coding sequence is TGTGCCAGCAGCGAGGACAGAGAGAAATCCCGCAATGAGCAGTTCTTC.

This clone was counted a single time. V and J are TRBV19 and TRBJ2-2; 10 bases map to TRBD2. V gave up 4 bases and J gave up 0 bases; unmatched junction bases: 14. The germline V gene has CDR1 LNHDA and CDR2 SQIVND (reference sequence). The CDR3 has 20 residues. CDR3 DNA: TGTGCCAGTAGTAGGCCCCCCCTTACTAGCGGGGTATCGAACACCGGGGAGCTGTTTTTT. This gives the protein CASSRPPLTSGVSNTGELFF.

J is TRBJ1-3 and V is TRBV6-5; D is undetermined. In germline, CDR1 is MNHEY, CDR2 SVGAGI. The CDR3 runs to 15 residues. V was shortened by 6 bases and J by 0 bases, with 12 bases between the two germline ends. In nucleotides, the CDR3 is TGTGCCAGCAGCCCCCTCACCTCCTCTGGAAACACCATATATTTT. Its protein product is CASSPLTSSGNTIYF.

The rearrangement links TRBV11-3 to TRBJ2-5; D is possibly TRBD1 (6 bases). Trimming cost V 8 bases and J 3 bases, with 13 bases left between them. Germline assignment: CDR1 SGHNT and CDR2 YENEEA. The CDR3 consists of 13 residues. CDR3 sequence: CASRRTDEETQYF. The DNA for the CDR3 is TGTGCCAGCCGACGGACAGACGAAGAGACCCAGTACTTC.